Sequencing of this T cell receptor (beta chain) was carried out in a study of T cell responses to AZD1222 COVID-19 vaccine. General observations from the study: Epitopes outside B.1.351 and B.1.1.7 mutated regions reportedly drew nearly half of spike TCRs. CD4 TCRs linked to vaccination spanned spike, dominating at 160-218 and 743-854. Repertoires were obtained only post-peak T cell response. Possibly, clonal diversity was underestimated; donors were largely white British and included more females.

Germline CDR1 is PRHDT and CDR2 is FYEKMQ (reference sequence). This CDR3 region has 14 residues. V gave up 5 bases and J gave up 1 base, with 11 bases separating them. On this clone itself: The antigen is not known.

TCRdb keeps only in-frame clones here, not all; method: immunoSEQ multiplex PCR. Of 120,000 or so clones listed, 92% were seen once; the top ten hold 13% to 15%. Material: peripheral blood, obtained on day 0 of AZD1222 vaccination. The J gene is TRBJ1-1, the V gene TRBV13; tentative D call: TRBD1 (6 bases). This sequence originates from an adult in good health. CDR3 loop: CASSPRGPNTEAFF. The CDR3, as DNA: TGTGCCAGCAGCCCCCGGGGGCCGAACACTGAAGCTTTCTTT.